The 5 T cell receptor beta chains reported below all come from one sample, sequenced in a study of T-cell memory formation after mild COVID-19 (dated by TCRdb to about 2021). Library method: 5' RACE. The listed sequencing device is Illumina NovaSeq 6000. Using fastp at Q25 and MiXCR, TCRdb reprocessed the public reads and kept productive beta chains. Every CDR3 protein is listed once, alongside the most common genes and DNA of its rows. The sample table records about 360,000 distinct CDR3 sequences; over 13% of these occur just once. Around a fifth of the sample is in the top ten clones. Sequenced: PBMCs or a T cell subset sorted from them (not recorded which). The receptors stem from a man aged 18 to 35 who had mild COVID-19 (a few samples of this study predate the infection). The sample titles of this study are shuffled in the database, so cell type and time point are left out; the donor was told from shared clones.

Only a few counts were recorded for this clonotype. V usage is TRBV7-6 and J usage is TRBJ2-5, with 7 bases fitting TRBD2. Germline trimming cut 1 base from V and 7 bases from J; bases unmatched to any gene: 9. The germline gives CDR1 SGHVS, CDR2 FNYEAQ. There are 15 residues in the CDR3. CDR3 residues: CASSLVSGYGGTQYF. In DNA form, the CDR3 reads TGTGCCAGCAGCTTAGTTAGCGGGTACGGCGGGACCCAGTACTTC.

The J gene is TRBJ2-5, the V gene TRBV7-9; 9 bases are shared with TRBD2. After removal of 3 bases from V and 1 base from J, the junction contained 9 bases not matched to a gene. The CDR3 runs 17 residues. CDR1 is SEHNR, CDR2 FQNEAQ, per germline (reference sequence). This CDR3 reads CASSFIGSGGTQETQYF. CDR3 sequence (DNA): TGTGCCAGCAGCTTCATCGGGAGCGGGGGGACCCAAGAGACCCAGTACTTC.

The gene calls are TRBV5-5 and TRBJ2-7; D may be TRBD1 (5 bases). The CDR3 runs 12 residues. CDR1 and CDR2 (germline): SGHKS, YYEKEE (reference sequence). V was clipped by 5 bases and J by 4 bases, with 10 bases between them. CDR3 loop: CASRSPGYEQYV. CDR3 coding DNA: TGTGCCAGCAGATCCCCAGGGTACGAGCAGTACGTC.

This clonotype appeared many times. The J gene is TRBJ2-6, the V gene TRBV12-3 or TRBV12-4; 7 nucleotides agree with TRBD2. The ends lost 3 bases at V and 4 bases at J; junction bases unmatched: 18. The CDR3 runs to 20 residues. CDR3 residues: CASSFAGRAGIFSGANVLTF. Here the CDR3 DNA reads TGTGCCAGCAGTTTCGCCGGCCGAGCGGGGATCTTTTCGGGGGCCAACGTCCTGACTTTC.

This chain joins TRBV2 and TRBJ1-1, with unresolved D. The CDR3 covers 13 residues. The germline gives CDR1 SNHLY, CDR2 FYNNEI. Trimming took 1 base from V and 5 from J, leaving 8 bases between them. CDR3 nucleotide sequence: TGTGCCAGCAGTGAAGGCAAGGGAACTGAAGCTTTCTTT. This codes for CASSEGKGTEAFF.